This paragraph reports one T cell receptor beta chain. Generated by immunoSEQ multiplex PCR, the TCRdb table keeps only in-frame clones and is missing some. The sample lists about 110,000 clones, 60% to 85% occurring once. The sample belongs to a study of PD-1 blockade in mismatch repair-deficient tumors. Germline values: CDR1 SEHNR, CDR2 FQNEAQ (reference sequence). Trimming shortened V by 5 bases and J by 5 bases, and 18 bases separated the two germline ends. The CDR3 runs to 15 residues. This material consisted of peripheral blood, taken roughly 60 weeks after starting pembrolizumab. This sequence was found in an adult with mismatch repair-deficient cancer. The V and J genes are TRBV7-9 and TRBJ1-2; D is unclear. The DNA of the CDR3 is TGTGCCAGCAGCCCGAGGGTGGAAGTACGGTATGGCTACACCTTC. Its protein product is CASSPRVEVRYGYTF.